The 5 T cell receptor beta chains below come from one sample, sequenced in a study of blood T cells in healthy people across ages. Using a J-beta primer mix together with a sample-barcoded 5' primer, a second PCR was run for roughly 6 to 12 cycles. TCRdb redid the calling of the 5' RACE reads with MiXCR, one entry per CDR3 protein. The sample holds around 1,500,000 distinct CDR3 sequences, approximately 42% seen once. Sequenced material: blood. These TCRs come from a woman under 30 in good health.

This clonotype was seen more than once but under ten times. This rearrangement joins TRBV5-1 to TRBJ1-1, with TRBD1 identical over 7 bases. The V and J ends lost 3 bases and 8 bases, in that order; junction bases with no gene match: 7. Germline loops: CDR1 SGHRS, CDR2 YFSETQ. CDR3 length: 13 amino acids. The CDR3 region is CASSSTGRSEAFF. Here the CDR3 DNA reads TGCGCCAGCAGCTCGACAGGGAGGTCAGAAGCTTTCTTT.

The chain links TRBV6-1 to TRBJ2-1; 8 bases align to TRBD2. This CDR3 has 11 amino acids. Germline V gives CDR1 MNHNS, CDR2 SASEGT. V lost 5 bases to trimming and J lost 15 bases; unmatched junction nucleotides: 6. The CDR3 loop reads CASSRAGRGFF. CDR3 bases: TGTGCCAGCAGTCGTGCCGGGAGGGGGTTCTTC.

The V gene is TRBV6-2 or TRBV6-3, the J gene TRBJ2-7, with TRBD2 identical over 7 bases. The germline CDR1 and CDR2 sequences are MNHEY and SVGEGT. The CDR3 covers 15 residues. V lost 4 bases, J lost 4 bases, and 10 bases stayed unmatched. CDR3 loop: CASSFTAGSRYEQYF. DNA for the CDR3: TGTGCCAGCAGTTTTACAGCGGGAAGTAGGTACGAGCAGTACTTC.

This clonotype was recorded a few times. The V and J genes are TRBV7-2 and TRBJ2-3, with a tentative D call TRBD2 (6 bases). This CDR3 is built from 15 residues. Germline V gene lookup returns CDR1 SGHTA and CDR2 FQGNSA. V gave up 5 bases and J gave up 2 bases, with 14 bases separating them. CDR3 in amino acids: CASSPRGVYTDTQYF. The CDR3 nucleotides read TGTGCCAGCAGCCCTCGCGGGGTGTACACAGATACGCAGTATTTT.

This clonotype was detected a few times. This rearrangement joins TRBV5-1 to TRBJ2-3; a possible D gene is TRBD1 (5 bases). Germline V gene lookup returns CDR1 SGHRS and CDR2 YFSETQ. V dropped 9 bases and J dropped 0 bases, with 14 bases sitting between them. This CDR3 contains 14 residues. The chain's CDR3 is CATRAGTSTDTQYF. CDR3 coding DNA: TGCGCCACCAGGGCAGGAACTAGCACAGATACGCAGTATTTT.